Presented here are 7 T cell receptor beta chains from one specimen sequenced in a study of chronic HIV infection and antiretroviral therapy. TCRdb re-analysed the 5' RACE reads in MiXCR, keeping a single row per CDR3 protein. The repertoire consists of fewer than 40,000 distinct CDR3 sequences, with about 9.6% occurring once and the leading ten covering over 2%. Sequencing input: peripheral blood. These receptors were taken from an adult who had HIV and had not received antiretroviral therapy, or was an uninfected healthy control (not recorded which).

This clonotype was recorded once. The DNA for the CDR3 is TGTGCCAGCAGTGAAGCGGCCACACACAATCAGCCCCAGCATTTT. Translating gives CASSEAATHNQPQHF. The rearrangement uses TRBV2 and TRBJ1-5; no firm D call. Germline V gene data show CDR1 as SNHLY and CDR2 as FYNNEI. The CDR3 sequence is 15 residues long. The V end lost 0 bases, the J end lost 3 bases, and 9 bases lay between the germline ends.

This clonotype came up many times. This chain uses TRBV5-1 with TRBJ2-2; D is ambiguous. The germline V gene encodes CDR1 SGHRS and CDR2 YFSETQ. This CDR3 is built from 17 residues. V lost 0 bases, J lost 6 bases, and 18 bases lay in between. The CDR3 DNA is TGCGCCAGCAGCTTGGTCTCAACACCGATTGTCCCCGGGGAGCTGTTTTTT. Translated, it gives CASSLVSTPIVPGELFF.

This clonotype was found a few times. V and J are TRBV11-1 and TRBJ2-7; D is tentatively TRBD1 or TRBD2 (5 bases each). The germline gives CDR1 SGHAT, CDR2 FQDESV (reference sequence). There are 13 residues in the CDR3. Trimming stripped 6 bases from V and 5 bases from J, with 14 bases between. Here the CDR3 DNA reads TGTGCCAGCAGTTTGACCCGGGGCCACGAGCAGTACTTC. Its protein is CASSLTRGHEQYF.

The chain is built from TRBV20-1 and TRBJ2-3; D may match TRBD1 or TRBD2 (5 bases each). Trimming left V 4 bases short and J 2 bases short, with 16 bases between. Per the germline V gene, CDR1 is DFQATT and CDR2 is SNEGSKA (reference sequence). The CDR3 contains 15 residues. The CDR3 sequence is CSATGPQGTTDTQYF. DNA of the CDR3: TGCAGTGCTACGGGGCCTCAGGGAACCACAGATACGCAGTATTTT.

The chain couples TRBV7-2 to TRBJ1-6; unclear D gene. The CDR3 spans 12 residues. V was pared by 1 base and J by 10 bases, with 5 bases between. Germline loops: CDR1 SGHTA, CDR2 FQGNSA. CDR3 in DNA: TGTGCCAGCAGCTTAGTGGGATCACCCCTCCACTTT. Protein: CASSLVGSPLHF.

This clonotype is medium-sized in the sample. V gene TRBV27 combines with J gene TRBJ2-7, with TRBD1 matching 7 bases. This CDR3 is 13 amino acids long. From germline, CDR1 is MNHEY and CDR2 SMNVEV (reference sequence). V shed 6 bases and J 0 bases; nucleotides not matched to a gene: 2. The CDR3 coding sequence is TGTGCCAGCAGAGGGACAGTCTCCTACGAGCAGTACTTC. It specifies CASRGTVSYEQYF.

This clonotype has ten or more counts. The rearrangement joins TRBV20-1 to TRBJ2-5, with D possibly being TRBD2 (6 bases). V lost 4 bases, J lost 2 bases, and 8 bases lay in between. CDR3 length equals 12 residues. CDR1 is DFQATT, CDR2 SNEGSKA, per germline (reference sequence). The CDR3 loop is CSAKGLQETQYF. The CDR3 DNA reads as TGCAGTGCTAAGGGACTTCAAGAGACCCAGTACTTC.